Listed below are T cell receptor beta chains from one sample, sequenced in a study of blood T cell repertoires in COVID-19. Measured with immunoSEQ multiplex PCR; TCRdb has only the in-frame clones, and not every one. Here the sample spans some 330,000 clones, around nine tenths being singletons. The source material was peripheral blood. These receptors were collected from a woman aged 25-40 years with COVID-19, enrolled during active disease. CDR3s include the opening cysteine and the closing phenylalanine or tryptophan. The D gene is left open where the match is weak. Where a row states a size, it is once, few, many or the class of an expanded clone; other rows omit it.

size: few; V: TRBV19; J: TRBJ1-2; D: NA; DNA: TGTGCCAGTAGTCACAGGCCGGCTAACTATGGCTACACCTTC; CDR3: CASSHRPANYGYTF
size: NA; V: TRBV6-5; J: TRBJ1-1; D: TRBD1; DNA: TGTGCCAGCAGAAAACCAGGGGGGCTGCTCACTGAAGCTTTCTTT; CDR3: CASRKPGGLLTEAFF
size: NA; V: TRBV28; J: TRBJ1-2; D: NA; DNA: TGTGCCAGCAGTGGACCGGGATCCGGGCCGTATGGCTACACCTTC; CDR3: CASSGPGSGPYGYTF
size: NA; V: TRBV2; J: TRBJ2-7; D: NA; DNA: TGTGCCAGCAGTTTCGACAGGCGATACGAGCAGTACTTC; CDR3: CASSFDRRYEQYF
size: NA; V: TRBV5-4; J: TRBJ1-3; D: TRBD1; DNA: TGTGCCAGCAGCTTGGCCGAAACAGGGGGTAACACCATATATTTT; CDR3: CASSLAETGGNTIYF
size: NA; V: TRBV7-9; J: TRBJ1-1; D: NA; DNA: TGTGCCAGCAGAGGGCAGGGAGGTGACACTGAAGCTTTCTTT; CDR3: CASRGQGGDTEAFF
size: once; V: TRBV6-5; J: TRBJ2-3; D: NA; DNA: TGTGCCAGCAGCTTGACTAGAGGGGGCACAGATACGCAGTATTTT; CDR3: CASSLTRGGTDTQYF
size: once; V: TRBV5-1; J: TRBJ1-2; D: TRBD1; DNA: TGCGCCAGTCGGACAGGGGGAACCTATGGCTACACCTTC; CDR3: CASRTGGTYGYTF
size: NA; V: TRBV4-3; J: TRBJ2-1; D: TRBD1; DNA: TGCGCCAGCAGCCAAAGAACAGGGGCCGGAGACAATGAGCAGTTCTTC; CDR3: CASSQRTGAGDNEQFF
size: NA; V: TRBV12-3/TRBV12-4; J: TRBJ1-3; D: NA; DNA: TGTGCCAGCAGTACCGAGCGAAACACCATATATTTT; CDR3: CASSTERNTIYF